Following are 18 T cell receptor beta chains from one sample sequenced in a study of human T cells and chemical hapten exposure. TCRdb redid the calling of the RACE reads with MiXCR, one entry per CDR3 protein. The data contain under 50,000 distinct CDR3 sequences, about 3.7% of them singletons. Indicated time point: healthy volunteer bleed at 6 weeks. It was from unfractionated whole blood that total RNA was extracted. Specimen: whole blood. These receptors were collected from a human donor in good health. Some clones in this sample may be carry-over from other donors' samples.

This clonotype turned up a few times. The chain carries TRBV12-5 and TRBJ2-3; 9 bases match TRBD2. In germline, CDR1 is LGHNT, CDR2 FRNRAP. The CDR3 length is 16 residues. With 1 base clipped from V and 5 bases from J, the junction kept 7 bases outside the gene matches. CDR3 protein: CASGLGGLARIDTQYF. CDR3 bases: TGTGCTAGTGGTTTGGGGGGACTAGCCCGAATAGATACGCAGTATTTT. Filled out from reference TRBV12-5 and TRBJ2-3, the complete variable domain reads DARVTQTPRHKVTEMGQEVTMRCQPILGHNTVFWYRQTMMQGLELLAYFRNRAPLDDSGMPKDRFSAEMPDATLATLKIQPSEPRDSAVYFCASGLGGLARIDTQYFGPGTRLTVL.

At least ten counts were recorded for this clonotype. This chain links TRBV9 with TRBJ2-7, with TRBD2 identical over 7 bases. Germline V gene data show CDR1 as SGDLS and CDR2 as YYNGEE. Losses at the gene ends were 2 bases for V and 2 bases for J; bases not matched to a gene: 7. The CDR3 length is 15 residues. The CDR3 sequence: CASSVSAGETYEQYF. Here the CDR3 DNA reads TGTGCCAGCAGCGTGAGCGCGGGAGAAACCTACGAGCAGTACTTC.

This clonotype was detected many times. The rearrangement uses TRBV5-1 and TRBJ2-1, with 7 bases identical to TRBD2. Losses at the gene ends were 5 bases for V and 8 bases for J; bases not matched to a gene: 19. Germline values: CDR1 SGHRS, CDR2 YFSETQ. The CDR3 is made up of 17 amino acids. This CDR3 is CASSTKYEWRERDEQFF. CDR3 DNA: TGCGCCAGCAGTACGAAGTATGAATGGCGGGAGCGCGATGAGCAGTTCTTC.

This clonotype occurred a few times. This chain joins TRBV5-6 and TRBJ1-3, with unresolved D. CDR1 and CDR2 (germline): SGHDT, YYEEEE. The CDR3 length is 13 residues. V gave up 1 base and J gave up 4 bases, with 6 bases separating them. The CDR3 DNA reads as TGTGCCAGCAGCTTGCCGCTCGGAAACACCATATATTTT. This translates into CASSLPLGNTIYF.

At least ten counts were recorded for this clonotype. The chain employs TRBV29-1 and TRBJ1-2; tentatively, D is TRBD1 (5 bases). Per germline, CDR1 SQVTM and CDR2 ANQGSEA. The CDR3 consists of 12 residues. V was trimmed by 1 base and J by 4 bases, leaving 7 bases between them. The CDR3 nucleotides read TGCAGCGTTGAAGGGACACCCTATGGCTACACCTTC. Protein: CSVEGTPYGYTF. The full variable domain, completed using reference TRBV29-1 and TRBJ1-2, is SAVISQKPSRDICQRGTSLTIQCQVDSQVTMMFWYRQQPGQSLTLIATANQGSEATYESGFVIDKFPISRPNLTFSTLTVSNMSPEDSSIYLCSVEGTPYGYTFGSGTRLTVV.

This clonotype was observed many times. This chain connects TRBV27 to TRBJ2-7; tentatively, D is TRBD2 (6 bases). The CDR3 runs to 13 residues. The V gene's germline CDR1 is MNHEY and CDR2 SMNVEV (reference sequence). The ends were cut back, 4 bases at V and 0 bases at J, with 7 bases in the middle. CDR3 nucleotide sequence: TGTGCCAGCAGTTGGCGGGACTCCTACGAGCAGTACTTC. Protein sequence: CASSWRDSYEQYF.

J is TRBJ2-1 and V is TRBV6-5; TRBD2 matches 14 bases. V was pared by 2 bases and J by 3 bases, with 3 bases of the junction left unmatched. In germline, CDR1 is MNHEY, CDR2 SVGAGI. The CDR3 sequence is 17 residues long. CDR3 loop: CASSYGLAGGNYNEQFF. For the CDR3, the DNA is TGTGCCAGCAGTTACGGACTAGCGGGAGGAAACTACAATGAGCAGTTCTTC.

This clonotype showed up many times. V usage is TRBV6-1 and J usage is TRBJ1-5, with D maybe TRBD1 (6 bases). V lost 5 bases, J lost 6 bases, and 11 bases lay in between. This CDR3 is 13 amino acids long. Germline CDR1 is MNHNS and CDR2 is SASEGT. The CDR3 coding sequence is TGTGCCAGCAGTCCGGGGGGCGGTCAGCCCCAGCATTTT. Its protein product is CASSPGGGQPQHF.

This clonotype was recorded many times. The J gene is TRBJ2-4, the V gene TRBV7-2; 10 bases are shared with TRBD2. The V segment lost 1 base and the J segment 4 bases; nucleotides outside the gene matches: 4. Looked up from germline, CDR1 is SGHTA and CDR2 is FQGNSA. CDR3 length: 16 residues. Here the CDR3 reads CASSLVASGRKNIQYF. The CDR3 nucleotides are TGTGCCAGCAGCTTAGTGGCTAGCGGGAGAAAAAACATTCAGTACTTC.

This clonotype has at least ten counts. At one end, the junction sequence differs from germline, possibly due to a read error. This sequence joins TRBV27 and TRBJ2-3; TRBD2 is a possible D gene (6 bases). The germline gives CDR1 MNHEY, CDR2 SMNVEV (reference sequence). The CDR3 totals 17 residues. The CDR3 reads CASGFQPGLTETDTQYF. DNA for the CDR3: TGTGCCAGCGGTTTCCAACCGGGACTCACGGAGACAGATACGCAGTATTTT.

The sample holds many counts of this clonotype. This chain joins TRBV6-1 and TRBJ1-5, with D hard to call. Per the germline V gene, CDR1 is MNHNS and CDR2 is SASEGT. Trimming left V 4 bases short and J 9 bases short, with 13 bases between. This CDR3 region has 13 residues. CDR3 in DNA: TGTGCCAGCAGTGGAGGGCATGGTAGGCCCCAGCATTTT. Its protein product is CASSGGHGRPQHF.

The chain combines TRBV9 with TRBJ1-5, with 9 positions matching TRBD1. V was pared by 0 bases and J by 4 bases, with 2 bases of the junction left unmatched. The CDR3 length is 15 residues. Germline assignment: CDR1 SGDLS and CDR2 YYNGEE. The CDR3 DNA reads TGTGCCAGCAGCGTAGAGGGGACAGGGAATCAGCCCCAGCATTTT. Amino acids: CASSVEGTGNQPQHF.

This clonotype occurred many times. The genes are TRBV5-5 and TRBJ1-1; 7 nucleotides line up with TRBD1. CDR1 SGHKS and CDR2 YYEKEE come from the germline V gene (reference sequence). This CDR3 has 12 residues. V shed 4 bases, J shed 6 bases, and the junction held 3 bases outside the gene matches. The CDR3 sequence: CASSPGTAEAFF. For the CDR3, the DNA is TGTGCCAGCAGCCCAGGGACAGCTGAAGCTTTCTTT.

The rearrangement uses TRBV28 and TRBJ1-1, with TRBD1 as a possible D gene (6 bases). CDR3 length: 11 residues. Germline V gene lookup returns CDR1 MDHEN and CDR2 SYDVKM. V lost 5 bases and J 7 bases, leaving 8 bases between the germline ends. CDR3 DNA sequence: TGTGCCAGCAGTGGGACACATGAAGCTTTCTTT. Residues: CASSGTHEAFF.

This clonotype was seen a few times. V gene TRBV11-3 combines with J gene TRBJ2-1, with 9 bases that match TRBD1. The CDR3 totals 16 residues. The germline CDR1 and CDR2 sequences are SGHNT and YENEEA. The J segment lost 3 bases and the V segment lost 3 bases, leaving 6 bases of the junction unmatched. The CDR3: CASSLRQGGHYNEQFF. DNA of the CDR3: TGTGCCAGCAGCTTGCGACAGGGGGGACACTACAATGAGCAGTTCTTC.

The table lists this clonotype with many counts. V gene TRBV2 combines with J gene TRBJ1-5, with 10 bases identical to TRBD1. The ends lost 4 bases at V and 11 bases at J; junction bases unmatched: 8. Germline assignment: CDR1 SNHLY and CDR2 FYNNEI. CDR3 size: 14 residues. CDR3 coding DNA: TGTGCCAGCAGTGGGACAGGGGGTTCCTTGTCCCAGCATTTT. Translation: CASSGTGGSLSQHF.

This clonotype was picked up many times. The chain joins TRBV20-1 to TRBJ2-7, with TRBD2 identical over 14 bases. The J segment lost 6 bases and the V segment lost 6 bases, leaving 19 bases of the junction unmatched. The CDR3 has 18 residues. Germline values: CDR1 DFQATT, CDR2 SNEGSKA (reference sequence). This CDR3 reads CSALPGLAGVLRPGEQYF. The CDR3, as DNA: TGCAGTGCGCTACCGGGACTAGCGGGAGTATTACGGCCCGGCGAGCAGTACTTC.

This clonotype was recorded at least ten times. This chain connects TRBV10-3 to TRBJ2-5; 11 bases line up with TRBD2. CDR3 length: 14 amino acids. V shed 10 bases and J 2 bases; nucleotides not matched to a gene: 6. Germline assignment: CDR1 ENHRY and CDR2 SYGVKD. The CDR3 region has the DNA TGTGCCACCGCCCGACTAGCGGGGCAAGAGACCCAGTACTTC. Its protein product is CATARLAGQETQYF.